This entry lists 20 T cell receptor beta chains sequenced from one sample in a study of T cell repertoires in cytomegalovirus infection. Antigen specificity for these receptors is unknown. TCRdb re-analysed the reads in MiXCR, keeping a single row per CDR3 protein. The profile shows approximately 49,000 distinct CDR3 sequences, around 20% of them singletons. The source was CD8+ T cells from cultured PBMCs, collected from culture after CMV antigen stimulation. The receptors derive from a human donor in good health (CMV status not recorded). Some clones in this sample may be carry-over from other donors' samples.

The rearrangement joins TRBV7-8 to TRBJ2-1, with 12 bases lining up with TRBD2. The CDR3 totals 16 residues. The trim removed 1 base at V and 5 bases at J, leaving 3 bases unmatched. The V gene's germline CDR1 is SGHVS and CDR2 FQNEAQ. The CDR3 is CASSLELAGGNNEQFF. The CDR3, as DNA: TGTGCCAGCAGCTTAGAGCTAGCGGGAGGGAACAATGAGCAGTTCTTC.

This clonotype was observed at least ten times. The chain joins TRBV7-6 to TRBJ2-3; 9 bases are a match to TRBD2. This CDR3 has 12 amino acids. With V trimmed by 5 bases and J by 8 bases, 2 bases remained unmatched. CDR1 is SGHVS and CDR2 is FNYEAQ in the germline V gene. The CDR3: CASSPREGTQYF. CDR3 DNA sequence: TGTGCCAGCAGCCCGCGGGAGGGTACGCAGTATTTT.

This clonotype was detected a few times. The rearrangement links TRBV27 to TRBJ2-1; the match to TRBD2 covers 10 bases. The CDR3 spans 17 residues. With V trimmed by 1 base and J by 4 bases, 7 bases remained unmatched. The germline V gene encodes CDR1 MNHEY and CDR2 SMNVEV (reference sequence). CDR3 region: CASSLLRTSGLYNEQFF. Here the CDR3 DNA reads TGTGCCAGCAGTTTATTAAGGACTAGCGGACTGTACAATGAGCAGTTCTTC.

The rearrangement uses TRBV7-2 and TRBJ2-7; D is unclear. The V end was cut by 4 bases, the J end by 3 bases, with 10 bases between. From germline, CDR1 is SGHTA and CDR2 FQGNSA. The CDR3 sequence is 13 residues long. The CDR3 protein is CASSSYSLYEQYF. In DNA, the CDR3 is TGTGCCAGCAGCTCGTACTCACTCTACGAGCAGTACTTC.

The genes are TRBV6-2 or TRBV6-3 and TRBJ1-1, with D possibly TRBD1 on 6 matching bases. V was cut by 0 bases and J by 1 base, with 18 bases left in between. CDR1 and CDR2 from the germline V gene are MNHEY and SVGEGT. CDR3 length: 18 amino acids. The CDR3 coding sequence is TGTGCCAGCAGTTACTCGACAGGTCCGGAGGGGGAGAACACTGAAGCTTTCTTT. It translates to CASSYSTGPEGENTEAFF.

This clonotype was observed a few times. The CDR3 sequence: CASSLRSASGVRETQYF. CDR3 DNA: TGTGCCAGCAGCTTAAGGTCGGCTAGCGGGGTGAGGGAGACCCAGTACTTC. The chain uses TRBV7-2 and TRBJ2-5; the match to TRBD2 covers 9 bases. The V and J ends lost 2 bases and 5 bases, in that order; junction bases with no gene match: 12. Looked up from germline, CDR1 is SGHTA and CDR2 is FQGNSA. CDR3 length: 17 residues.

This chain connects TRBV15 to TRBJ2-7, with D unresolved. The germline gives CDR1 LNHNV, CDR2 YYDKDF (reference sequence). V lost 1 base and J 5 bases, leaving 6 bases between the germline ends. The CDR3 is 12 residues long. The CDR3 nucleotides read TGTGCCACCAGCAGAGTTGGCAACGAGCAGTACTTC. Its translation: CATSRVGNEQYF. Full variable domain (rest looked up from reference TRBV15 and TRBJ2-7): DAMVIQNPRYQVTQFGKPVTLSCSQTLNHNVMYWYQQKSSQAPKLLFHYYDKDFNNEADTPDNFQSRRPNTSFCFLDIRSPGLGDTAMYLCATSRVGNEQYFGPGTRLTVT.

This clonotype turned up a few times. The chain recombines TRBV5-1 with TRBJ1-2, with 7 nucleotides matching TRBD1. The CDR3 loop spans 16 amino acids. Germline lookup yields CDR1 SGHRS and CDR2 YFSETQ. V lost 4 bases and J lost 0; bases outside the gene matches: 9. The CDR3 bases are TGCGCCAGCAGCATCCTCTCAGGGGGTCCTAACTATGGCTACACCTTC. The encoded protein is CASSILSGGPNYGYTF.

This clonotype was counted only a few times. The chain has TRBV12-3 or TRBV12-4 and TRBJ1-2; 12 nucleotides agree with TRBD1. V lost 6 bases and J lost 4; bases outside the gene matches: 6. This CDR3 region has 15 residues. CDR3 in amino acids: CASSAGTGGVYGYTF. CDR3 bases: TGTGCCAGCAGCGCCGGGACAGGGGGCGTCTATGGCTACACCTTC.

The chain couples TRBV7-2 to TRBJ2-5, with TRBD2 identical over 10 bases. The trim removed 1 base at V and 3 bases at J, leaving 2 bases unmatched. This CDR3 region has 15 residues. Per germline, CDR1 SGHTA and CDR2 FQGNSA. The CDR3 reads CASSLDLAGEETQYF. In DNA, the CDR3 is TGTGCCAGCAGCTTAGACCTAGCGGGGGAAGAGACCCAGTACTTC.

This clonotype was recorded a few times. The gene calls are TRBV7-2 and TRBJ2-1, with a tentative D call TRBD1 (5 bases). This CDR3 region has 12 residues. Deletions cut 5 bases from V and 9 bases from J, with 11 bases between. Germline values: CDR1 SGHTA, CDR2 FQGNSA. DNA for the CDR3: TGTGCCAGCAGCCAGGGATCCCGTGAGCAGTTCTTC. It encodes CASSQGSREQFF.

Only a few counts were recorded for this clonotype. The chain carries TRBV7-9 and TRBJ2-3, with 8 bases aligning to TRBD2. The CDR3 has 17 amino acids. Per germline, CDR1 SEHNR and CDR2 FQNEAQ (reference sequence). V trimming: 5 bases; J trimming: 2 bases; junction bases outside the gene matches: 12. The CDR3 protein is CASSLMRSGSFTDTQYF. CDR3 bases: TGTGCCAGCAGCCTTATGAGGAGCGGGAGTTTCACAGATACGCAGTATTTT. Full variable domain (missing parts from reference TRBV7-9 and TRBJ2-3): DTGVSQNPRHKITKRGQNVTFRCDPISEHNRLYWYRQTLGQGPEFLTYFQNEAQLEKSRLLSDRFSAERPKGSFSTLEIQRTEQGDSAMYLCASSLMRSGSFTDTQYFGPGTRLTVL.

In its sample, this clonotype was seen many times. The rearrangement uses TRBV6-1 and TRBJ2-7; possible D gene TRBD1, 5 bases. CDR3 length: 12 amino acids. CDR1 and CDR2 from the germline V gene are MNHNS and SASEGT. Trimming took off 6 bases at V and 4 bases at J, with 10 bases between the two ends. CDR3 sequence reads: CASRDNVYEQYF. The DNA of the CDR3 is TGTGCCAGCAGGGACAACGTTTACGAGCAGTACTTC.

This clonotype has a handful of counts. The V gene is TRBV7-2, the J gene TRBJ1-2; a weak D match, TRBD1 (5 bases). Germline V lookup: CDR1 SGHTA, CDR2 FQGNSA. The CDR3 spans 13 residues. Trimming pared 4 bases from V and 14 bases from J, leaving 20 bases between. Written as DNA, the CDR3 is TGTGCCAGCAGCTCGGACCCCGGGGGTTGGGGAACCTTC. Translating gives CASSSDPGGWGTF. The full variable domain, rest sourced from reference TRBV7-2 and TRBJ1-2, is GAGVSQSPSNKVTEKGKDVELRCDPISGHTALYWYRQSLGQGLEFLIYFQGNSAPDKSGLPSDRFSAERTGGSVSTLTIQRTQQEDSAVYLCASSSDPGGWGTFGSGTRLTVV.

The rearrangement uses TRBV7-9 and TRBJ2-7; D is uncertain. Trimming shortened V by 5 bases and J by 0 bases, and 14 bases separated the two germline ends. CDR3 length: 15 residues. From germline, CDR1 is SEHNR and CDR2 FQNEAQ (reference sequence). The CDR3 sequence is CASSATGKYSYEQYF. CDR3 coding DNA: TGTGCCAGCAGCGCAACTGGGAAGTACTCCTACGAGCAGTACTTC.

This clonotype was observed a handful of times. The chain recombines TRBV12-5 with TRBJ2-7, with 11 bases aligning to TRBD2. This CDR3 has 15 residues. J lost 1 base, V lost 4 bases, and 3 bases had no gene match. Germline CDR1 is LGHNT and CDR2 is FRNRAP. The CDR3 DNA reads TGTGCTAGTGGTTGGCTAGCGGGGGGTTCCTACGAGCAGTACTTC. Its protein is CASGWLAGGSYEQYF.

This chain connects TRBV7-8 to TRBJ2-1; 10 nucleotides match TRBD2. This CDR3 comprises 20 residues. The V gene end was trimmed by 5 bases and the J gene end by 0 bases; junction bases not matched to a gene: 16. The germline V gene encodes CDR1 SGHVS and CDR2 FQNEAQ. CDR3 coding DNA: TGTGCCAGCAGCAGACCGGGACTAGCGAAGCCGGGATCCTCCTACAATGAGCAGTTCTTC. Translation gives CASSRPGLAKPGSSYNEQFF.

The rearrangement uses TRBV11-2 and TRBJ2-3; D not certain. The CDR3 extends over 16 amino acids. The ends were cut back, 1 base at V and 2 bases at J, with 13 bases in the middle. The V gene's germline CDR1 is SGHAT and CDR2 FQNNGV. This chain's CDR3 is CASSLASRAITDTQYF. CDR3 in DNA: TGTGCCAGCAGCTTAGCTAGTCGTGCCATCACAGATACGCAGTATTTT.

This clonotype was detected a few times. The CDR3: CASSMGGGYEQYF. The CDR3 DNA reads TGTGCCAGCAGCATGGGTGGGGGCTACGAGCAGTACTTC. The chain is built from TRBV7-6 and TRBJ2-7; D may match TRBD1 or TRBD2 (5 bases each). The germline V gene encodes CDR1 SGHVS and CDR2 FNYEAQ. The CDR3 covers 13 residues. V shed 5 bases and J shed 3 bases, with 11 bases lying between them.

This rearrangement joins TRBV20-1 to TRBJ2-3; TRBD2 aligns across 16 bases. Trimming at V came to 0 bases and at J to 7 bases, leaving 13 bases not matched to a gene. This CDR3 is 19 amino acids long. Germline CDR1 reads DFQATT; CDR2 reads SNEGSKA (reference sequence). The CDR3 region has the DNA TGCAGTGCTAGAGATTCGGGACTAGCGGGAGGGCCGAGGAGGTATACGCAGTATTTT. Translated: CSARDSGLAGGPRRYTQYF.